This T cell receptor beta chain derives from a study of T cell changes during pregnancy in multiple sclerosis. Assay used: immunoSEQ multiplex PCR; TCRdb lists only in-frame clones, some missing. Among over 30,000 clones, 70% to 90% were seen once, and the ten largest hold roughly 3.5%. Germline CDR1 SGHNT, CDR2 YYREEE (reference sequence). V was clipped by 3 bases and J by 7 bases, with 16 bases between them. CDR3 length equals 14 residues. Specimen: CD8+ T cells from peripheral blood mononuclear cells, collected in the third trimester of pregnancy. The gene calls are TRBV5-4 and TRBJ1-2, with D uncertain. This TCR was sampled from a female donor with multiple sclerosis, enrolled in a pregnancy study. CDR3 sequence: CASSSREGIIGYTF. CDR3 in DNA: TGTGCCAGCAGCTCCCGCGAGGGTATCATTGGCTACACCTTC. The entire variable domain, with the rest obtained from reference TRBV5-4 and TRBJ1-2, is as follows: ETGVTQSPTHLIKTRGQQVTLRCSSQSGHNTVSWYQQALGQGPQFIFQYYREEENGRGNFPPRFSGLQFPNYSSELNVNALELDDSALYLCASSSREGIIGYTFGSGTRLTVV.